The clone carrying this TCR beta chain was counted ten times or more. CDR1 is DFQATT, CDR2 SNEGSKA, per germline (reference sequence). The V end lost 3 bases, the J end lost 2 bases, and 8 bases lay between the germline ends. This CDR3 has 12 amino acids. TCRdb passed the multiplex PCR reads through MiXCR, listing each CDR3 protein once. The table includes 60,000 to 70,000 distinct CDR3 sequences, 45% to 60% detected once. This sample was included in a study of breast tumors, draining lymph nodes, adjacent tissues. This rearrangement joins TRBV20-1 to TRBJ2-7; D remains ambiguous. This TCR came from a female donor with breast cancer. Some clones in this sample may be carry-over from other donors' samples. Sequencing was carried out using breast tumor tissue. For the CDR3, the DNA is TGCAGTGCTAGGAGGCCCACCTACGAGCAGTACTTC. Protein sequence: CSARRPTYEQYF.